Below, one T cell receptor beta chain is given with its context. The specificity of this receptor is unknown. Per-base qualities were not stored, and no clone one base away is much larger. Ficoll-Paque density gradient centrifugation was used to isolate PBMCs. TCRdb names Illumina NovaSeq 6000 as the instrument used. TCRalpha and TCRbeta cDNA libraries were built by 5'RACE with constant-segment primers, adding sample barcodes and unique molecular identifiers. RNA was extracted from every sample with Trizol reagent. Libraries were amplified in two PCR steps, with a second sample barcode and Illumina TruSeq adapters added in the second step. The libraries were sequenced on an Illumina NovaSeq using 2 x 150 bp paired-end reads. As for the authors' bioinformatics: The reads were demultiplexed and collapsed into UMI-guided consensus sequences using migec v1.2.7. Using mixcr v2.1.11, the UMI consensuses were aligned to TRA and TRB V and J templates and assembled into clonotypes. Expanded or contracted clonotypes were those called significant by both edgeR and NoisET, with noise models trained on biological replicates. For edgeR calls, the cutoffs were a false discovery rate-adjusted p below 0.01 and a log2 fold-change threshold of 1. PCA with hierarchical clustering of max-normalized trajectories of the 1000 most abundant clonotypes was used as exploratory dynamics analysis. Separately sequenced CD4+ and CD8+ repertoires were used to assign the CD4 or CD8 phenotype of responding clones. The public reads were run again by TCRdb, first through fastp at Q25 and then through MiXCR, and only productive beta chains were kept. Duplicate CDR3 protein sequences are folded into a single record with the most common DNA and genes. TCRdb assigned the V and J calls; the authors' analysis was not used. For this sample there are about 140,000 distinct CDR3 sequences; 11% to 15% appear just once. The top ten hold more than 25% of the sample.

The entry originates in a study of T-cell memory formation after mild COVID-19 (dated by TCRdb to 2020 to 2022). In the study overall: TCR sequence clusters from the two donors were found to be largely donor specific. In a couple of donors, T-cell clones that expanded and contracted after mild COVID-19 were tracked by sequencing TCRalpha and TCRbeta repertoires over time. Two young, previously healthy adult volunteers, one female and one male, were included in the cohort. The investigation overall reported the following: Some responding clones were found in pre-infection memory, which suggests that pre-existing cross-reactive memory T cells took part in the SARS-CoV-2 response. The study covered only a couple of mild cases, and larger cohorts including severe cases with pre-infection samples were considered necessary. Contracting CD4+ clones were found mainly in CM and EM memory subsets, while CD8+ clones were enriched in EMRA. The second-wave clones that peaked on day 37 were not confirmed to be SARS-CoV-2 specific. Clones contracting from day 15 to 85 had balanced CD4/CD8 phenotypes, while a second wave expanding from day 15 to 37 was biased towards CD4+.

Input material: PBMCs or a T cell subset sorted from them (not recorded which). The TCR comes from an adult woman who had mild COVID-19 (a few samples of this study predate the infection). The sample titles of this study are shuffled in the database, so cell type and time point are left out; the donor was told from shared clones.

The CDR3 region has the sequence CASSIGLAGVYEQYF. The nucleotide sequence is given as TGTGCCAGTAGTATTGGGTTAGCGGGAGTGTACGAGCAGTACTTC. Here the chain combines TRBV19 and TRBJ2-7, and 9 bases in between align with TRBD2. Taken from the germline V gene (reference sequence), the CDR1 and CDR2 loops are LNHDA and SQIVND. The CDR3 sequence holds 15 residues, the cysteine and phenylalanine included. Only the CDR3 portion is preserved as DNA: 45 bases, with reading frame beginning at the first base. Relative to germline, V is missing 3 bases and J is missing 4 bases, with 7 bases of the junction outside any gene match.